Following are 11 T cell receptor beta chains from one sample sequenced in a study of CD8 T cells in Susac syndrome. The RNA input was roughly 0.45 to 1 ug, and it was reverse transcribed with random hexamers. Using its own MiXCR run on the immunoSEQ multiplex PCR reads, TCRdb lists one record per CDR3 protein. The sample has about 130,000 distinct CDR3 sequences, around 95% seen once. The sequencing input was CD8+ T cells from PBMCs. Every receptor here comes from a human donor with Susac syndrome.

The chain is built from TRBV2 and TRBJ2-5; 11 bases fit TRBD2. The germline CDR1 and CDR2 sequences are SNHLY and FYNNEI. Trimming at V came to 6 bases and at J to 3 bases, leaving 3 bases not matched to a gene. This CDR3 comprises 14 residues. In nucleotides, the CDR3 is TGTGCCAGCAGCCCACTAGCGGGAGAAGAGACCCAGTACTTC. It yields the protein CASSPLAGEETQYF. The variable domain in full, completed from reference TRBV2 and TRBJ2-5, reads EPEVTQTPSHQVTQMGQEVILRCVPISNHLYFYWYRQILGQKVEFLVSFYNNEISEKSEIFDDQFSVERPDGSNFTLKIRSTKLEDSAMYFCASSPLAGEETQYFGPGTRLLVL.

The chain uses TRBV19 and TRBJ1-1; 7 nucleotides line up with TRBD1. V lost 0 bases, J lost 8 bases, and 6 bases stayed unmatched. Per germline, CDR1 LNHDA and CDR2 SQIVND (reference sequence). This CDR3 is built from 14 residues. CDR3 sequence reads: CASSIDPRDSEAFF. The CDR3 bases are TGTGCCAGTAGTATAGATCCCCGGGACAGCGAAGCTTTCTTT.

The rearrangement links TRBV19 to TRBJ1-5, with TRBD1 as a possible D gene (5 bases). V lost 6 bases and J 2 bases, leaving 14 bases between the germline ends. The length of the CDR3 is 15 residues. Germline CDR1 is LNHDA and CDR2 is SQIVND (reference sequence). The CDR3 is CASRDPSGGNQPQHF. The CDR3 DNA reads as TGTGCCAGTAGAGACCCCTCGGGGGGCAATCAGCCCCAGCATTTT.

The chain links TRBV13 to TRBJ1-1; a possible D gene is TRBD1 (5 bases). Germline V gene data show CDR1 as PRHDT and CDR2 as FYEKMQ (reference sequence). This CDR3 contains 13 residues. Trimming pared 8 bases from V and 5 bases from J, leaving 15 bases between. CDR3 in amino acids: CASGEGHGTEAFF. The DNA of the CDR3 is TGTGCCAGCGGGGAGGGGCATGGAACTGAAGCTTTCTTT. Complete variable domain (other parts from reference TRBV13 and TRBJ1-1): AAGVIQSPRHLIKEKRETATLKCYPIPRHDTVYWYQQGPGQDPQFLISFYEKMQSDKGSIPDRFSAQQFSDYHSELNMSSLELGDSALYFCASGEGHGTEAFFGQGTRLTVV.

The rearrangement links TRBV12-3 or TRBV12-4 to TRBJ1-1; TRBD1 matches at 8 bases. The CDR3 contains 16 residues. V lost 6 bases to trimming and J lost 3 bases; unmatched junction nucleotides: 12. CDR3 residues: CASRRRPGGPDTEAFF. CDR3 DNA sequence: TGTGCCAGCAGGCGACGGCCAGGGGGCCCGGACACTGAAGCTTTCTTT.

This chain connects TRBV5-4 to TRBJ1-2; 8 positions match TRBD1. From germline, CDR1 is SGHNT and CDR2 YYREEE (reference sequence). This CDR3 region has 14 residues. V trimming: 4 bases; J trimming: 8 bases; junction bases outside the gene matches: 10. The CDR3 nucleotides read TGTGCCAGCAGCAATGATCAGGGGGCGCGAGGCTACACCTTC. This encodes CASSNDQGARGYTF.

This sequence joins TRBV20-1 and TRBJ1-4, with D perhaps matching TRBD1 (6 bases). Trimming stripped 0 bases from V and 8 bases from J, with 13 bases between. Germline assignment: CDR1 DFQATT and CDR2 SNEGSKA (reference sequence). This CDR3 comprises 14 residues. The CDR3 protein is CSARDQRRGEKLFF. The CDR3 nucleotides are TGCAGTGCTAGAGATCAGAGAAGGGGGGAAAAACTGTTTTTT.

The chain recombines TRBV6-6 with TRBJ1-1, with D unclear. Trimming took off 7 bases at V and 0 bases at J, with 3 bases between the two ends. CDR3 length: 11 residues. Germline lookup yields CDR1 MNHNY and CDR2 SVGAGI (reference sequence). CDR3 loop: CASKMNTEAFF. The CDR3, as DNA: TGTGCCAGCAAAATGAACACTGAAGCTTTCTTT.

This clonotype has just one count. The CDR3 spells CASSLQANTEAFF. The CDR3, as DNA: TGTGCCAGCAGCCTCCAGGCGAACACTGAAGCTTTCTTT. The rearrangement uses TRBV14 and TRBJ1-1; D gene ambiguous. The CDR3 consists of 13 residues. CDR1 and CDR2 (germline): SGHDN, FVKESK. Trimming stripped 4 bases from V and 1 base from J, with 7 bases between.

The rearrangement uses TRBV20-1 and TRBJ2-1, with 13 bases lining up with TRBD2. CDR1 is DFQATT and CDR2 is SNEGSKA in the germline V gene (reference sequence). V lost 0 bases, J lost 6 bases, and 5 bases stayed unmatched. This CDR3 spans 16 amino acids. CDR3: CSARDGLAGESNEQFF. The CDR3 DNA is TGCAGTGCTAGAGACGGACTAGCGGGAGAATCCAATGAGCAGTTCTTC.

V usage is TRBV3-1 and J usage is TRBJ2-3; the match to TRBD2 covers 10 bases. This CDR3 is 16 amino acids long. CDR1 is LGHDT and CDR2 is YNNKEL in the germline V gene (reference sequence). V shed 1 base, J shed 4 bases, and the junction held 5 bases outside the gene matches. CDR3 protein: CASSQVPGTSADTQYF. CDR3 nucleotides: TGTGCCAGCAGCCAAGTTCCCGGGACTAGCGCAGATACGCAGTATTTT.